The next 25 T cell receptor beta chains were all read from a single sample in a study of cytomegalovirus exposure and HLA in healthy donors (dated by TCRdb to 2016 to 2017). Libraries were built with the immunoSEQ multiplex PCR assay. For the multiplex PCR, a mixture combining 60 forward primers for TCR Vbeta segments and 13 reverse primers for TCR Jbeta segments was used. TCRdb holds this immuneACCESS table with in-frame rearrangements only. Some clones are missing; in checked studies, unresolved V genes explain under half, and the rest has no known cause. The sample table gives tens of thousands of clones. The ten largest clones take up approximately 18% of the sample. The specimen sequenced was PBMCs. Source of these receptors: a male donor in good health and CMV-seropositive.

The chain combines TRBV5-4 with TRBJ2-6; perhaps TRBD2 as D (6 bases). The length of the CDR3 is 15 residues. Trimming cost V 5 bases and J 0 bases, with 9 bases left between them. The germline gives CDR1 SGHNT, CDR2 YYREEE (reference sequence). The CDR3 protein is CASSLGLSGANVLTF. Here the CDR3 DNA reads TGTGCCAGCAGTCTGGGACTCTCTGGGGCCAACGTCCTGACTTTC.

The V call is TRBV5-1, the J call TRBJ2-3; possibly TRBD1 for D (5 bases). There are 12 residues in the CDR3. Germline V CDR1 and CDR2: SGHRS, YFSETQ. V was cut by 4 bases and J by 5 bases, with 8 bases left in between. In DNA form, the CDR3 reads TGCGCCAGCAGCCCGACAGTAGATACGCAGTATTTT. Protein: CASSPTVDTQYF.

The V gene is TRBV6-5, the J gene TRBJ2-7; D is undetermined. The CDR3 spans 11 residues. The germline V gene encodes CDR1 MNHEY and CDR2 SVGAGI. Trimming took off 4 bases at V and 9 bases at J, with 10 bases between the two ends. The chain's CDR3 is CASSSSKRQYF. CDR3 sequence (DNA): TGTGCCAGCAGTTCGTCGAAGAGGCAGTACTTC.

The CDR3 loop is CASSQEGRGLVYEQYF. The CDR3 nucleotides read TGCGCCAGCAGCCAAGAGGGCAGGGGATTGGTTTACGAGCAGTACTTC. V gene TRBV4-1 combines with J gene TRBJ2-7; perhaps TRBD1 as D (6 bases). The V and J ends lost 0 bases and 4 bases respectively, with 16 bases between them. The germline V gene has CDR1 MGHRA and CDR2 YSYEKL. This CDR3 contains 16 residues.

The chain joins TRBV29-1 to TRBJ2-1; the match to TRBD2 covers 9 bases. The CDR3 is 16 amino acids. V lost 6 bases and J lost 5; bases outside the gene matches: 14. The germline V gene encodes CDR1 SQVTM and CDR2 ANQGSEA. DNA of the CDR3: TGCAGCGTGGGGGTTTTTGCGGGGGGGAGAGACAATGAGCAGTTCTTC. Its translation: CSVGVFAGGRDNEQFF.

This chain joins TRBV5-1 and TRBJ1-1; D is unclear. V was trimmed by 3 bases and J by 3 bases, leaving 12 bases between them. The length of the CDR3 is 14 residues. CDR1 and CDR2 (germline): SGHRS, YFSETQ. The CDR3: CASSYTGEHTEAFF. The CDR3 DNA is TGCGCCAGCAGCTACACCGGAGAACACACTGAAGCTTTCTTT.

The V and J genes are TRBV29-1 and TRBJ1-1; possible D gene TRBD1, 6 bases. Germline assignment: CDR1 SQVTM and CDR2 ANQGSEA. This CDR3 is built from 12 residues. Trimming stripped 5 bases from V and 3 bases from J, with 10 bases between. The CDR3 spells CSVSRGDTEAFF. The CDR3 region has the DNA TGCAGCGTTTCCAGGGGAGACACTGAAGCTTTCTTT.

The chain has TRBV27 and TRBJ1-5; 7 positions agree with TRBD1. V was clipped by 4 bases and J by 3 bases; unmatched bases: 6. The CDR3 loop spans 15 amino acids. CDR1 is MNHEY and CDR2 is SMNVEV in the germline V gene (reference sequence). The CDR3 loop reads CASSSGTDYNQPQHF. The DNA of the CDR3 is TGTGCCAGCAGTTCCGGGACAGACTACAATCAGCCCCAGCATTTT.

V and J are TRBV6-5 and TRBJ1-1; D remains unclear. V dropped 8 bases and J dropped 0 bases, with 10 bases sitting between them. Germline V gives CDR1 MNHEY, CDR2 SVGAGI. There are 13 residues in the CDR3. The CDR3, as DNA: TGTGCCAGCTACCGAGTCATGAACACTGAAGCTTTCTTT. Translation: CASYRVMNTEAFF.

V gene TRBV6-5 combines with J gene TRBJ2-7; 13 bases align to TRBD2. The CDR3 totals 15 residues. Per germline, CDR1 MNHEY and CDR2 SVGAGI. V shed 2 bases and J 2 bases; nucleotides not matched to a gene: 0. Here the CDR3 DNA reads TGTGCCAGCAGTTACACTAGCGGGGGGGCCTACGAGCAGTACTTC. Translated: CASSYTSGGAYEQYF.

The CDR3 DNA reads as TGCGCCAGCAGCCCCTTCAAGACAAGGAACACTGAAGCTTTCTTT. Translating it yields CASSPFKTRNTEAFF. V and J are TRBV4-1 and TRBJ1-1; D not resolved. In germline, CDR1 is MGHRA, CDR2 YSYEKL. V was clipped by 4 bases and J by 1 base, with 13 bases between them. The CDR3 runs to 15 residues.

The chain couples TRBV29-1 to TRBJ2-3; 9 positions match TRBD2. Germline values: CDR1 SQVTM, CDR2 ANQGSEA. V was pared by 4 bases and J by 4 bases, with 3 bases of the junction left unmatched. This CDR3 comprises 13 residues. CDR3 loop: CSVGSSGADTQYF. CDR3 nucleotide sequence: TGCAGCGTTGGCTCTAGCGGGGCAGATACGCAGTATTTT.

This chain connects TRBV6-5 to TRBJ1-1, with 8 nucleotides matching TRBD1. Germline-derived CDR1 and CDR2 are MNHEY and SVGAGI. V trimming: 6 bases; J trimming: 1 base; junction bases outside the gene matches: 1. The CDR3 runs 13 residues. The CDR3 reads CASRGTGNTEAFF. The CDR3 DNA is TGTGCCAGCAGAGGGACAGGGAACACTGAAGCTTTCTTT.

The chain employs TRBV30 and TRBJ2-7; D may be TRBD2 (5 bases). The V and J ends lost 8 bases and 5 bases respectively, with 13 bases between them. From germline, CDR1 is GTSNPN and CDR2 SVGIG (reference sequence). The CDR3 runs to 11 residues. The CDR3 region is CAGRMRDEQYF. In DNA, the CDR3 is TGTGCCGGCCGCATGAGGGACGAGCAGTACTTC.

The gene calls are TRBV9 and TRBJ1-1, with 10 bases fitting TRBD1. Germline V gene sequence: CDR1 SGDLS, CDR2 YYNGEE. The V segment lost 0 bases and the J segment 4 bases; nucleotides outside the gene matches: 9. The CDR3 spans 17 residues. The CDR3 nucleotides are TGTGCCAGCAGCGTAGCCCTGACAGGGGGCGACATCACTGAAGCTTTCTTT. Protein: CASSVALTGGDITEAFF.

CDR3 residues: CASSVGPGSHQPQHF. In nucleotides, the CDR3 is TGTGCCAGCAGCGTGGGCCCCGGGAGTCATCAGCCCCAGCATTTT. V usage is TRBV9 and J usage is TRBJ1-5; unclear D gene. This CDR3 spans 15 amino acids. V was pared by 2 bases and J by 5 bases, with 14 bases between. Germline V gene data show CDR1 as SGDLS and CDR2 as YYNGEE.

The CDR3 coding sequence is TGTGCCACCAGCAGAGAGCTAGCGGTCTACGAGCAGTACTTC. Its translation: CATSRELAVYEQYF. The chain uses TRBV15 and TRBJ2-7; the match to TRBD2 covers 7 bases. Germline CDR1 and CDR2: LNHNV and YYDKDF (reference sequence). V lost 0 bases, J lost 3 bases, and 2 bases stayed unmatched. The CDR3 runs to 14 residues.

The chain carries TRBV5-1 and TRBJ1-1; TRBD1 matches 8 bases. CDR1 and CDR2 (germline): SGHRS, YFSETQ. V was pared by 4 bases and J by 2 bases, with 10 bases of the junction left unmatched. The CDR3 length is 16 residues. CDR3: CASSPSHRGGNTEAFF. In nucleotides, the CDR3 is TGCGCCAGCAGCCCCAGCCACAGGGGGGGTAACACTGAAGCTTTCTTT.

This chain links TRBV29-1 with TRBJ1-2; no firm D call. This CDR3 comprises 11 residues. Trimming removed 0 bases at V and 6 bases at J, with 5 bases between. Germline V gene lookup returns CDR1 SQVTM and CDR2 ANQGSEA. DNA for the CDR3: TGCAGCGTTGAAGACGGGGATGGCTACACCTTC. Encoded protein: CSVEDGDGYTF.

This CDR3 reads CASSFGTQNTDTQYF. The CDR3 nucleotides read TGTGCCAGCAGCTTTGGGACTCAGAACACAGATACGCAGTATTTT. The chain joins TRBV9 to TRBJ2-3; D may be TRBD2 (6 bases). CDR3 size: 15 residues. Germline V gene data show CDR1 as SGDLS and CDR2 as YYNGEE. Trimming pared 4 bases from V and 2 bases from J, leaving 14 bases between.

The chain couples TRBV6-5 to TRBJ2-5; D ambiguous. Trimming left V 8 bases short and J 1 base short, with 11 bases between. CDR1 is MNHEY and CDR2 is SVGAGI in the germline V gene. The CDR3 is 13 residues long. DNA of the CDR3: TGTGCCAGCCGCCCTTTAGTCCAAGAGACCCAGTACTTC. Amino acid sequence: CASRPLVQETQYF.

The chain links TRBV6-5 to TRBJ1-1, with TRBD1 as a possible D gene (6 bases). Trimming pared 6 bases from V and 4 bases from J, leaving 15 bases between. The CDR3 totals 14 residues. CDR1 MNHEY and CDR2 SVGAGI come from the germline V gene. The CDR3 bases are TGTGCCAGCAGAAGCAGGGGAATCGGCACTGAAGCTTTCTTT. Encoded protein: CASRSRGIGTEAFF.

The chain links TRBV4-1 to TRBJ1-1; weak D call: TRBD1 (5 bases). Trimming took off 3 bases at V and 5 bases at J, with 22 bases between the two ends. Per germline, CDR1 MGHRA and CDR2 YSYEKL. The CDR3 has 17 amino acids. CDR3 region: CASSQFTGLRAPTEAFF. For the CDR3, the DNA is TGCGCCAGCAGCCAGTTTACAGGTCTTAGGGCCCCAACTGAAGCTTTCTTT.

This chain joins TRBV29-1 and TRBJ2-7; D not resolved. V gave up 3 bases and J gave up 2 bases, with 8 bases separating them. The V gene's germline CDR1 is SQVTM and CDR2 ANQGSEA. The CDR3 has 12 residues. CDR3 nucleotides: TGCAGCGTTGAGTACGGTGCCTACGAGCAGTACTTC. Residues: CSVEYGAYEQYF.

The chain has TRBV5-6 and TRBJ2-6, with D perhaps matching TRBD2 (5 bases). Germline lookup yields CDR1 SGHDT and CDR2 YYEEEE. This CDR3 is 15 amino acids long. V gave up 6 bases and J gave up 0 bases, with 10 bases separating them. The CDR3 DNA reads as TGTGCCAGCAATATCGGGGTCTCTGGGGCCAACGTCCTGACTTTC. It yields the protein CASNIGVSGANVLTF.